This paragraph covers one T cell receptor (beta chain) sequence. Its target antigen remains unknown. No base-level quality is on record; no much larger clone is a single base apart. TCR beta libraries were generated from genomic DNA with the immunoSEQ kit, following the manufacturer's recommendations. Library preparation used a first multiplex PCR with proprietary primers, then a second PCR adding unique barcodes, with bead cleanups after each round. A kit-provided positive control reaction and a negative control reaction were included in every sample batch. The final libraries were assessed on an Agilent 4200 TapeStation D1000 ScreenTape, pooled by volume, and quantified by qPCR. An Illumina NextSeq500 fitted with a MidOutput 150-cycle cartridge performed the sequencing, running 156 Read1 cycles and 15 Index1 cycles with the kit's custom primers. The pooled library was loaded at about 0.98 pM, with a roughly 19% PhiX control spiked in. The authors processed their data as follows. The vendor-processed data were analyzed in R, and a clonotype was defined as all T cells that share the same CDR3 nucleotide sequence. For clone abundance analyses, frequencies were normalized to the 10,000 most abundant clones in each sample. Public T cell clones, averaging fewer than five per sample, were removed before analysis. A difference in abundance of at least 32-fold between compartments was used to define tumor-enriched and baseline blood-enriched clonotypes. A beta-binomial differential abundance model was applied to find clonotypes that expanded or contracted between blood time points. The Baroni-Urbani and Buser coefficient was used to measure tumor-blood repertoire similarity, and groups were compared with two-tailed Wilcoxon tests in R. TCRdb stores this immuneACCESS table with in-frame sequences only. Part of the clones is absent; in the studies checked, under half of the shortfall reflects unresolved V genes, and no reason is known for the rest. The DNA was the basis for D and trimming; V, J and clone size are from that table. The sample yields 20,000 to 25,000 clones; more than 75% were counted once. The ten largest make up 35% to 50% of the sample.

The cysteine opens and the phenylalanine closes a CDR3 of 16 amino acids. The only DNA kept is the CDR3, 48 bases in frame from the first base. V is shortened by 4 bases, J by 7 bases, and the region joining them spans 21 bases. The germline V gene provides CDR1 SGHRS and CDR2 YFSETQ. The entry originates in a study of radiation and T cells in renal cell carcinoma (dated by TCRdb to the early 2020s). In terms of the full investigation: The samples were drawn from a clinical trial, where primary renal cell carcinomas were treated with 15 Gy of stereotactic body radiation therapy and then removed by nephrectomy 4 weeks afterward. TCR beta sequencing covered some 55 samples in total, comprising roughly 25 tumors and around 27 peripheral blood samples. In the roughly 54 samples combined, 4,016,671 unique CDR3 nucleotide sequences were found, encoding roughly 2.5 million unique CDR3 amino acid sequences.

Interpreted using the paper, the time point label stands for: baseline pretreatment blood. This specimen's treatment or condition label, per the study, means: 15 Gy SBRT to primary tumor, nephrectomy 4 weeks later. To follow tumor-enriched clonotypes, serial peripheral blood was collected from radiation-treated patients at baseline and at 2 weeks and 4 weeks after SBRT. Every patient's renal cell carcinoma showed clear cell pathology. Genomic DNA for TCR sequencing was prepared using the QIAamp DNA Blood Mini Kit (Qiagen). The analyses included just those samples that passed every quality control check. General study outcomes and caveats: Top tumor clonotypes rose in blood from baseline to 2 weeks post-radiation, then contracted by 4 weeks, suggesting transient expansion of tumor-resident clones. Because the trial had a single-armed design, the trial could not examine how radiation dose or scheduling affected the TCR repertoire. Blood repertoire dynamics were not followed beyond 4 weeks after treatment. No pretreatment tumor biopsies were available, so the baseline intratumoral presence of clonotypes could not be determined.

Sequencing used blood, obtained from a patient whose treatment included radiotherapy and nephrectomy. The sequence links TRBV5-1 to TRBJ2-1; TRBD1 is possibly the D segment (7 matching bases). This clonotype was obtained from a man in his sixties with renal cell carcinoma. The CDR3 region: CASSPLGQGGINEQFF. The DNA reads TGCGCCAGCAGCCCTCTTGGGCAGGGGGGAATAAATGAGCAGTTCTTC.